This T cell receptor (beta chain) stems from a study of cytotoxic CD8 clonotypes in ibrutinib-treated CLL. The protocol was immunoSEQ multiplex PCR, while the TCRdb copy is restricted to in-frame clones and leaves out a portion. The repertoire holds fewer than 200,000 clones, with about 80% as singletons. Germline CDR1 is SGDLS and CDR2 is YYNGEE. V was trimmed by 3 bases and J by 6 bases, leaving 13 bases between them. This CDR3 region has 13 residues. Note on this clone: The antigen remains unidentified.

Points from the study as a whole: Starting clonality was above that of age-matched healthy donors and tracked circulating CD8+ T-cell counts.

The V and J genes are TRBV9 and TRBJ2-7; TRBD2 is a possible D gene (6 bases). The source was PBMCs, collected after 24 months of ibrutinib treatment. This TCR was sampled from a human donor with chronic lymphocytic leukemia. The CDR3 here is CASSGGRLGEQYF. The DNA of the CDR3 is TGTGCCAGCAGCGGGGGGAGGTTGGGCGAGCAGTACTTC.